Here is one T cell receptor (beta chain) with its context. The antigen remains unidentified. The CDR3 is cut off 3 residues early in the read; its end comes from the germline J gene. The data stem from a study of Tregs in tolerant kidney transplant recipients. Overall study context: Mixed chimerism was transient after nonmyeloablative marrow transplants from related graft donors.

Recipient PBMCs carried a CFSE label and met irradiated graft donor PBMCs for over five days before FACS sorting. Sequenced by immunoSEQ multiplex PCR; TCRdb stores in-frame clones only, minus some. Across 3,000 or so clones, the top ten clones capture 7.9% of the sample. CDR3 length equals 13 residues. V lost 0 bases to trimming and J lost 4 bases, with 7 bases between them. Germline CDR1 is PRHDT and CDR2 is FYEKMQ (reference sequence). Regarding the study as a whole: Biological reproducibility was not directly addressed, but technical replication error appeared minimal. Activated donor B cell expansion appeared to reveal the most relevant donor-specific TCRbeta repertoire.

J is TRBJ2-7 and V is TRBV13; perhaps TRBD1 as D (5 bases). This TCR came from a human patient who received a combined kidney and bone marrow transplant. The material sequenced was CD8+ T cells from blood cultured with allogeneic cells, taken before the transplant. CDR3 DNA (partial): TGTGCCAGCAGCTTAGGGACAGTTTACGAG. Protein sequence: CASSLGTVYE. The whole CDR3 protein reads CASSLGTVYEQYF.